This TCR beta chain appears in the sequencing data of a study of blood T cell repertoires in COVID-19. The V segment lost 9 bases and the J segment 2 bases; nucleotides outside the gene matches: 3. The germline V gene has CDR1 LNHDA and CDR2 SQIVND (reference sequence). There are 13 residues in the CDR3. Original analysis: Amplification of reference gene primers provided the estimated nucleated cell counts. TCRdb's table, derived via immunoSEQ multiplex PCR, lists solely in-frame clones and lacks some. V and J calls and clone size come straight from that table; D and trimming were deduced from the DNA. Altogether approximately 190,000 clones are present, 70% to 90% being singletons, with the ten largest covering roughly 6%.

The specimen was peripheral blood. The sequence was obtained from a woman between 40 and 50 years old who had recovered from COVID-19. The J gene is TRBJ2-1, the V gene TRBV19, with TRBD1 matching over 8 bases. DNA of the CDR3: TGTGCCAGCCGACAGGGGCCCTACAATGAGCAGTTCTTC. Residues: CASRQGPYNEQFF.